The 5 T cell receptor beta chains listed next were all sequenced from one sample in a study of blood T cell repertoires in COVID-19. Clones were read by immunoSEQ multiplex PCR, and TCRdb kept only the in-frame ones, dropping some. The repertoire holds 300,000 to 400,000 clones, with around 87% as singletons. Sequenced: peripheral blood. The receptors stem from a woman aged 45-59 years with COVID-19, enrolled during active disease.

This chain joins TRBV7-3 and TRBJ2-3; D is ambiguous. Between the trimmed V and J ends, which lost 1 base and 1 base, there was a span of 9 bases. The CDR3 contains 15 residues. In germline, CDR1 is SGHTA, CDR2 FQGTGA. The CDR3 DNA reads TGTGCCAGCAGCTTAAGTCCAGGCGGCACAGATACGCAGTATTTT. This encodes CASSLSPGGTDTQYF.

The rearrangement links TRBV6-4 to TRBJ1-6; 8 positions match TRBD1. V lost 6 bases to trimming and J lost 7 bases; unmatched junction nucleotides: 11. CDR1 is MRHNA and CDR2 is SNTAGT in the germline V gene. This CDR3 has 16 residues. CDR3 sequence: CASRDLRGQRNSPLHF. CDR3 bases: TGTGCCAGCAGGGACCTCAGGGGGCAGAGGAATTCACCCCTCCACTTT.

V usage is TRBV27 and J usage is TRBJ2-1; D might be TRBD1 (5 bases). The CDR3 has 13 residues. Germline V gene lookup returns CDR1 MNHEY and CDR2 SMNVEV (reference sequence). V shed 2 bases and J shed 10 bases, with 12 bases lying between them. CDR3 loop: CASSLQGRNEQFF. The CDR3 DNA reads TGTGCCAGCAGTTTACAGGGTCGCAACGAGCAGTTCTTC.

J is TRBJ1-2 and V is TRBV3-1 (or the pseudogene TRBV3-2); D may be TRBD1 (6 bases). CDR1 is LGHDT, CDR2 YNNKEL, per germline (reference sequence). Trimming stripped 4 bases from V and 2 bases from J, with 11 bases between. The CDR3 runs 14 residues. CDR3 in amino acids: CASSLNTGNYGYTF. The DNA for the CDR3 is TGTGCCAGCAGCCTCAACACAGGGAACTATGGCTACACCTTC.

The chain couples TRBV2 to TRBJ2-5, with TRBD2 matching 15 bases. The CDR3 runs to 16 residues. The trim removed 6 bases at V and 5 bases at J, leaving 7 bases unmatched. Per the germline V gene, CDR1 is SNHLY and CDR2 is FYNNEI. The CDR3: CASRNGLAGGGETQYF. CDR3 nucleotides: TGTGCCAGCAGGAACGGACTAGCGGGAGGGGGGGAGACCCAGTACTTC.